This passage covers 28 T cell receptor beta chains from one sample sequenced in a study of beta chain features in type 1 diabetes. Study outcomes and limitations: In all four CD4+ subsets, TCRB CDR3 length was significantly, moderately reduced in type 1 diabetes.

Reverse transcription of all isolated RNA meant that expressed TCRB transcripts were sequenced. The table came from immunoSEQ multiplex PCR; TCRdb's copy has only in-frame clones and leaves some out. This sample has about 260,000 clones, with approximately 20% found just once. These receptors have no known antigen. What was sequenced was naive CD4+ T cells from blood. The receptors come from a woman aged 40 to 49 with type 1 diabetes.

J is TRBJ2-6 and V is TRBV2; D gene uncertain. V was trimmed by 4 bases and J by 1 base, leaving 5 bases between them. The CDR3 spans 14 residues. CDR1 is SNHLY, CDR2 FYNNEI, per germline. The CDR3 protein is CASSGDSGANVLTF. The CDR3 coding sequence is TGTGCCAGCAGTGGAGATTCTGGGGCCAACGTCCTGACTTTC.

V usage is TRBV18 and J usage is TRBJ1-2; 9 bases are shared with TRBD1. The germline V gene encodes CDR1 KGHSH and CDR2 LQKENI. J gave up 8 bases and V 1 base, and 8 bases lay outside the gene matches. The length of the CDR3 is 15 residues. The CDR3 DNA follows: TGTGCCAGCTCACCACGACAGGGGGAAGGCGAGGGCTACACCTTC. Protein: CASSPRQGEGEGYTF.

The table lists this clone with a few counts. The chain has TRBV19 and TRBJ2-2, with D uncertain. Germline V gene data show CDR1 as LNHDA and CDR2 as SQIVND (reference sequence). V gave up 5 bases and J gave up 7 bases, with 2 bases separating them. The CDR3 covers 10 residues. CDR3: CASSRGELFF. CDR3 nucleotide sequence: TGTGCCAGTAGTCGCGGGGAGCTGTTTTTT.

The chain combines TRBV19 with TRBJ2-7; 7 nucleotides align to TRBD2. CDR1 LNHDA and CDR2 SQIVND come from the germline V gene (reference sequence). J was trimmed by 0 bases and V by 3 bases; bases with no gene match: 5. The CDR3 has 15 amino acids. The CDR3 DNA follows: TGTGCCAGTAGTATGGCTAGCGGTGCCTCCTACGAGCAGTACTTC. Protein: CASSMASGASYEQYF.

The genes are TRBV2 and TRBJ2-3; D gene uncertain. Germline CDR1 reads SNHLY; CDR2 reads FYNNEI. Trimming shortened V by 8 bases and J by 1 base, and 13 bases separated the two germline ends. The CDR3 is 14 amino acids. The DNA for the CDR3 is TGTGCCAGCCGCTTACTCCTCGGCACAGATACGCAGTATTTT. The encoded protein is CASRLLLGTDTQYF. Full variable domain (outside the CDR3, taken from reference TRBV2 and TRBJ2-3): EPEVTQTPSHQVTQMGQEVILRCVPISNHLYFYWYRQILGQKVEFLVSFYNNEISEKSEIFDDQFSVERPDGSNFTLKIRSTKLEDSAMYFCASRLLLGTDTQYFGPGTRLTVL.

The CDR3 DNA reads TGTGCCAGCAGCGTTCTAGCGGTTGGGAGCTCCTACAATGAGCAGTTCTTC. It specifies CASSVLAVGSSYNEQFF. The V and J genes are TRBV9 and TRBJ2-1; 7 bases fit TRBD2. This CDR3 has 17 residues. Looked up from germline, CDR1 is SGDLS and CDR2 is YYNGEE. J gave up 0 bases and V 2 bases, and 8 bases lay outside the gene matches. The variable domain in full, completed from reference TRBV9 and TRBJ2-1, reads DSGVTQTPKHLITATGQRVTLRCSPRSGDLSVYWYQQSLDQGLQFLIQYYNGEERAKGNILERFSAQQFPDLHSELNLSSLELGDSALYFCASSVLAVGSSYNEQFFGPGTRLTVL.

This clone was observed a few times. The V call is TRBV7-9, the J call TRBJ1-2; a possible D gene is TRBD1 (6 bases). The CDR3 sequence is 13 residues long. Germline V gene sequence: CDR1 SEHNR, CDR2 FQNEAQ (reference sequence). V was cut by 4 bases and J by 8 bases, with 14 bases left in between. The CDR3 region has the DNA TGTGCCAGCAGCTCCGACAGGTCGGGGGGCTACACCTTC. Amino acids: CASSSDRSGGYTF.

The chain employs TRBV4-3 and TRBJ2-3; the match to TRBD1 covers 9 bases. Germline loops: CDR1 LGHNA, CDR2 YSLEER. This CDR3 is built from 17 residues. With 4 bases clipped from V and 2 bases from J, the junction kept 10 bases outside the gene matches. CDR3 protein: CASSLLRTGAITDTQYF. The CDR3 region has the DNA TGCGCCAGCAGCCTACTAAGGACAGGGGCGATCACAGATACGCAGTATTTT.

Of note for this clone: The sample has other DNA sequences that encode this CDR3 too. J is TRBJ1-5 and V is TRBV30; maybe TRBD1 (6 bases). The V end was cut by 1 base, the J end by 2 bases, with 6 bases between. Germline CDR1 reads GTSNPN; CDR2 reads SVGIG (reference sequence). The length of the CDR3 is 13 residues. Written as DNA, the CDR3 is TGTGCCTGGAGTGGACAGGGCAATCAGCCCCAGCATTTT. It encodes CAWSGQGNQPQHF.

Only a few counts were recorded for this clone. The V gene is TRBV10-3, the J gene TRBJ2-1, with TRBD1 matching over 8 bases. There are 15 residues in the CDR3. V was clipped by 2 bases and J by 8 bases; unmatched bases: 8. Germline CDR1 is ENHRY and CDR2 is SYGVKD. The CDR3 DNA reads TGTGCCATCAGTGAGCCCTCAGGGGGCCTCCATGAGCAGTTCTTC. Protein: CAISEPSGGLHEQFF.

This clone appeared once. Other nucleotide sequences in the sample specify the same CDR3. The genes are TRBV7-2 and TRBJ1-2; D is undetermined. CDR1 is SGHTA and CDR2 is FQGNSA in the germline V gene. The CDR3 totals 13 residues. The ends were cut back, 1 base at V and 8 bases at J, with 11 bases in the middle. DNA of the CDR3: TGTGCCAGCAGCTTAGACGGAGAGGGAGGCTACACCTTC. It yields the protein CASSLDGEGGYTF.

This clone was picked up a small number of times. This sequence joins TRBV29-1 and TRBJ2-1; 10 nucleotides match TRBD2. The CDR3 covers 14 residues. V was pared by 6 bases and J by 6 bases, with 8 bases of the junction left unmatched. From germline, CDR1 is SQVTM and CDR2 ANQGSEA. The CDR3 coding sequence is TGCAGCGTCCTAGCGGGAGTCTTGGGCAATGAGCAGTTCTTC. Residues: CSVLAGVLGNEQFF.

This clone was counted only a few times. This chain joins TRBV7-2 and TRBJ2-1; 12 positions agree with TRBD2. This CDR3 is built from 19 residues. The V segment lost 2 bases and the J segment 1 base; nucleotides outside the gene matches: 9. Germline V lookup: CDR1 SGHTA, CDR2 FQGNSA. The CDR3 spells CASSLFTASGGGSYNEQFF. CDR3 bases: TGTGCCAGCAGCTTATTTACGGCTAGCGGGGGGGGATCCTACAATGAGCAGTTCTTC.

The V and J genes are TRBV28 and TRBJ1-1, with D tentatively TRBD1 (5 bases). V lost 6 bases to trimming and J lost 4 bases, with 15 bases between them. The CDR3 has 14 residues. CDR1 MDHEN and CDR2 SYDVKM come from the germline V gene. DNA for the CDR3: TGTGCCAGCAGCCGGGGAGGGACGGGCACTGAAGCTTTCTTT. This gives the protein CASSRGGTGTEAFF.

The J gene is TRBJ2-3, the V gene TRBV7-3; tentatively, D is TRBD2 (5 bases). V lost 6 bases and J 0 bases, leaving 7 bases between the germline ends. Germline loops: CDR1 SGHTA, CDR2 FQGTGA. This CDR3 has 13 amino acids. CDR3 protein: CASSRTSTDTQYF. Here the CDR3 DNA reads TGTGCCAGCAGTAGGACTAGCACAGATACGCAGTATTTT.

This clone came up a few times. The rearrangement joins TRBV30 to TRBJ2-7; 11 bases are a match to TRBD2. V lost 0 bases and J lost 6; bases outside the gene matches: 1. This CDR3 has 13 amino acids. Looked up from germline, CDR1 is GTSNPN and CDR2 is SVGIG (reference sequence). CDR3 sequence (DNA): TGTGCCTGGAGTGTACTAGCGGGAGTCGAGCAGTACTTC. Translated, it gives CAWSVLAGVEQYF.

This clone was seen more than once but under ten times. CDR3 coding DNA: TGTGCCAGCAGTTACTCGCAGGGCGCAGATACGCAGTATTTT. Translated: CASSYSQGADTQYF. This chain connects TRBV6-6 to TRBJ2-3; D is possibly TRBD1 (5 bases). CDR1 and CDR2 from the germline V gene are MNHNY and SVGAGI (reference sequence). The length of the CDR3 is 14 residues. Trimming pared 0 bases from V and 4 bases from J, leaving 8 bases between.

CDR3: CSVEAGEGYEQYF. The CDR3 nucleotides are TGCAGCGTTGAGGCGGGAGAAGGCTACGAGCAGTACTTC. The J gene is TRBJ2-7, the V gene TRBV29-1, with TRBD2 identical over 7 bases. V lost 3 bases to trimming and J lost 3 bases; unmatched junction nucleotides: 5. The CDR3 covers 13 residues. In germline, CDR1 is SQVTM, CDR2 ANQGSEA.

This chain links TRBV7-3 with TRBJ2-7, with TRBD1 matching 9 bases. Germline values: CDR1 SGHTA, CDR2 FQGTGA. The CDR3 is 14 amino acids. The trim removed 4 bases at V and 5 bases at J, leaving 6 bases unmatched. The CDR3 protein is CASSSVTGGDEQYF. The CDR3 DNA reads as TGTGCCAGCAGCTCCGTGACAGGGGGGGACGAGCAGTACTTC.

A few counts support this clone. This chain joins TRBV12-5 and TRBJ2-3; TRBD2 agrees at 8 bases. The CDR3 extends over 16 amino acids. Trimming took 7 bases from V and 2 from J; bases not matched to a gene: 11. Germline assignment: CDR1 LGHNT and CDR2 FRNRAP. The CDR3 protein is CASAPGRGDLTDTQYF. The CDR3 DNA reads TGTGCTAGTGCCCCCGGGAGGGGGGATCTCACAGATACGCAGTATTTT.

The rearrangement joins TRBV18 to TRBJ2-7, with 12 bases fitting TRBD2. J was trimmed by 1 base and V by 3 bases; bases with no gene match: 1. Looked up from germline, CDR1 is KGHSH and CDR2 is LQKENI. There are 15 residues in the CDR3. CDR3 region: CASSPTSGRSYEQYF. The CDR3 coding sequence is TGTGCCAGCTCACCTACTAGCGGGAGGTCCTACGAGCAGTACTTC.

Points on this clone: One end of the junction fails to match germline, which may point to a read error. J is TRBJ2-7 and V is TRBV25-1; weak D call: TRBD2 (6 bases). CDR3 length equals 16 residues. The germline V gene encodes CDR1 MGHDK and CDR2 SYGVNS. CDR3 residues: CASSASGTPNSNEQYF. The CDR3 DNA follows: TGTGCCAGCAGTGCCTCCGGGACTCCCAACTCCAACGAGCAGTACTTC.

With respect to this clone: This same CDR3 is encoded by further DNA sequences in the sample. The rearrangement uses TRBV9 and TRBJ2-2, with 7 nucleotides matching TRBD1. CDR3 size: 16 residues. The junction had 2 bases not matched to a gene; V was cut back by 0 bases and J by 0 bases. CDR1 and CDR2 (germline): SGDLS, YYNGEE. DNA for the CDR3: TGTGCCAGCAGCGTAGGCCAGGGGGCGAACACCGGGGAGCTGTTTTTT. It codes for CASSVGQGANTGELFF.

CDR3 nucleotide sequence: TGTGCCAGCAGCCTAGGGGGCGGACAGTACTTC. It is translated as CASSLGGGQYF. This chain links TRBV7-2 with TRBJ2-7, with 7 bases identical to TRBD1. The length of the CDR3 is 11 residues. The V and J ends lost 5 bases and 10 bases, in that order; junction bases with no gene match: 5. CDR1 and CDR2 (germline): SGHTA, FQGNSA.

This clone was seen a few times. This chain connects TRBV7-2 to TRBJ1-5; no clear D gene. V was cut by 5 bases and J by 9 bases, with 11 bases left in between. This CDR3 has 12 residues. Looked up from germline, CDR1 is SGHTA and CDR2 is FQGNSA. The CDR3 here is CASSLGSRPQHF. DNA for the CDR3: TGTGCCAGCAGCCTAGGGAGTCGGCCCCAGCATTTT.

The chain has TRBV28 and TRBJ2-1; D ambiguous. Germline lookup yields CDR1 MDHEN and CDR2 SYDVKM. CDR3 size: 14 residues. Trimming stripped 5 bases from V and 0 bases from J, with 8 bases between. DNA of the CDR3: TGTGCCAGCAGTGCCCCGAGCTCCTACAATGAGCAGTTCTTC. Its protein is CASSAPSSYNEQFF.

V and J are TRBV9 and TRBJ1-6; D is perhaps TRBD1 (5 bases). This CDR3 region has 14 residues. Germline loops: CDR1 SGDLS, CDR2 YYNGEE. Trimming took 3 bases from V and 7 from J, leaving 11 bases between them. As DNA, the CDR3 is TGTGCCAGCAGCGCGGGACTGGAGAATTCACCCCTCCACTTT. Protein product: CASSAGLENSPLHF.

The chain carries TRBV4-3 and TRBJ2-7; TRBD1 matches at 10 bases. CDR1 and CDR2 from the germline V gene are LGHNA and YSLEER. With V trimmed by 1 base and J by 2 bases, 2 bases remained unmatched. The CDR3 is 15 residues long. The CDR3 here is CASSQGQGAAYEQYF. Written as DNA, the CDR3 is TGCGCCAGCAGCCAAGGACAGGGGGCGGCCTACGAGCAGTACTTC.